This T cell receptor (beta chain) was sequenced in a study of response to subunit inactivated influenza vaccine. General study results and limits: The study's authors posited that every seasonal influenza vaccination enlists few new T cells.

This CDR3 is 15 amino acids long. The germline V and J ends were trimmed by 5 bases and 2 bases, with 12 bases remaining between them. Germline CDR1 and CDR2: MNHNS and SASEGT. Turning to this clonotype: Its antigen is still unknown.

TCRdb re-derived calls from the RT-PCR reads in MiXCR, one entry per CDR3 protein. The top ten hold around 6.5% of the sample, which has under 800,000 distinct CDR3 sequences, about 15% seen once. Sequenced here: PBMCs from blood, sampled 14 to 15 days before vaccination. This TCR was recovered from a man between 50 and 59 years old who received an inactivated influenza vaccine. J is TRBJ2-2 and V is TRBV6-1, with unresolved D. In DNA, the CDR3 is TGTGCCAGCAGTCGTAGGGCGATAAACACCGGGGAGCTGTTTTTT. Its translation: CASSRRAINTGELFF.